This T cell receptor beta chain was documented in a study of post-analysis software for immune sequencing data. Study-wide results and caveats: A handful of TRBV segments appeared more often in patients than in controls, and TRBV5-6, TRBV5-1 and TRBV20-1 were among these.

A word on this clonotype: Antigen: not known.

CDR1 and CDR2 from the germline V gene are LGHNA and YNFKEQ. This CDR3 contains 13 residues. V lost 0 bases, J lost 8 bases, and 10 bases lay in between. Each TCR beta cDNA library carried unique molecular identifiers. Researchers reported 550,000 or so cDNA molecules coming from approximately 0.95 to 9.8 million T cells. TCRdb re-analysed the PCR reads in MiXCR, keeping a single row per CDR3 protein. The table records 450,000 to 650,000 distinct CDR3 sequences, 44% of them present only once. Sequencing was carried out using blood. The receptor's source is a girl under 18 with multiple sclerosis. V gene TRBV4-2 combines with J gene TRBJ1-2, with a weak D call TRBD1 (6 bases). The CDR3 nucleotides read TGTGCCAGCAGCCAAGACAGGGGCCCGGGCTACACCTTC. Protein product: CASSQDRGPGYTF.